One and the same sample provided the 30 T cell receptor beta chains below, sequenced in a study of OX40 agonist ivuxolimab in advanced cancers. Sequencing was performed with immunoSEQ multiplex PCR; in TCRdb, only in-frame clones are kept and a portion is missing. The sample includes around 61,000 clones, around 92% of them seen just once. The starting material was CD4+ or CD8+ T cells sorted from blood, obtained in a trial of the OX40 agonist ivuxolimab. All receptors derive from an adult with an advanced solid tumor such as melanoma, head and neck, liver or kidney cancer.

The chain combines TRBV2 with TRBJ2-5; D unresolved. Germline assignment: CDR1 SNHLY and CDR2 FYNNEI. This CDR3 spans 12 amino acids. V was cut by 5 bases and J by 3 bases, with 7 bases left in between. The CDR3 is CASSWTEETQYF. The CDR3 DNA follows: TGTGCCAGCAGTTGGACCGAAGAGACCCAGTACTTC.

The chain recombines TRBV10-3 with TRBJ1-1; 8 bases are shared with TRBD1. Germline CDR1 ENHRY, CDR2 SYGVKD. Trimming cost V 7 bases and J 7 bases; bases outside gene matches: 11. CDR3 length: 14 residues. CDR3 amino acids: CAITDPGQGFEAFF. The CDR3 DNA follows: TGTGCCATCACCGACCCAGGACAGGGCTTTGAAGCTTTCTTT.

This chain connects TRBV28 to TRBJ2-2; 7 bases map to TRBD1. Germline values: CDR1 MDHEN, CDR2 SYDVKM. The CDR3 loop spans 16 amino acids. V gave up 9 bases and J gave up 7 bases; unmatched junction bases: 17. The CDR3 bases are TGTGCCAGTCATAAGGGGGCAGGGGGATATGTCGGGGAGCTGTTTTTT. Translation gives CASHKGAGGYVGELFF.

This rearrangement joins TRBV30 to TRBJ2-3; no firm D call. Germline CDR1 is GTSNPN and CDR2 is SVGIG (reference sequence). V dropped 0 bases and J dropped 6 bases, with 4 bases sitting between them. The CDR3 consists of 11 residues. CDR3 protein: CAWSVLDTQYF. CDR3 DNA sequence: TGTGCCTGGAGTGTCCTGGATACGCAGTATTTT.

This clone appeared once. The chain uses TRBV28 and TRBJ2-5; 11 bases are shared with TRBD2. The CDR3 consists of 17 residues. V lost 6 bases, J lost 2 bases, and 11 bases stayed unmatched. Germline lookup yields CDR1 MDHEN and CDR2 SYDVKM. The DNA of the CDR3 is TGTGCCAGCAGACCACTAGCGGGGGAAGACCTTCAAGAGACCCAGTACTTC. This gives the protein CASRPLAGEDLQETQYF.

The CDR3 loop is CASGHLEPQHF. Here the CDR3 DNA reads TGTGCCTCTGGGCACCTCGAGCCCCAGCATTTT. The chain couples TRBV5-8 to TRBJ1-5; no firm D call. Deletions cut 10 bases from V and 8 bases from J, with 13 bases between. CDR3 length: 11 amino acids. Per the germline V gene, CDR1 is SGHTS and CDR2 is YDEGEE.

The CDR3 region is CASIHNRGALNSGNTIYF. For the CDR3, the DNA is TGTGCCAGCATTCACAACAGGGGTGCTCTAAACTCTGGAAACACCATATATTTT. The chain employs TRBV28 and TRBJ1-3, with TRBD1 matching over 7 bases. Germline V lookup: CDR1 MDHEN, CDR2 SYDVKM. V dropped 7 bases and J dropped 0; count of bases not matched to a gene: 15. The CDR3 length is 18 residues.

The chain links TRBV28 to TRBJ1-5; 9 bases are shared with TRBD1. V lost 7 bases, J lost 6 bases, and 7 bases stayed unmatched. The CDR3 has 14 residues. Germline V lookup: CDR1 MDHEN, CDR2 SYDVKM. CDR3 sequence (DNA): TGTGCCAGCACTGAGACAGGGGGGGGTCAGCCCCAGCATTTT. Its protein is CASTETGGGQPQHF.

This clone was observed a single time. The germline gene is not matched at one end of the junction; a read error may be the cause. The rearrangement uses TRBV2 and TRBJ1-2, with no clear D. This CDR3 comprises 13 residues. From germline, CDR1 is SNHLY and CDR2 FYNNEI. CDR3 protein: CASRVTVNYSYTF. Here the CDR3 DNA reads TGTGCCAGCAGGGTTACAGTTAACTATAGCTACACCTTC.

The chain links TRBV7-2 to TRBJ2-3; D possibly corresponds to TRBD1 (7 bases). CDR3 size: 16 residues. Looked up from germline, CDR1 is SGHTA and CDR2 is FQGNSA. V was cut by 1 base and J by 0 bases, with 11 bases left in between. CDR3 region: CASSLVRGASTDTQYF. The CDR3 coding sequence is TGTGCCAGCAGCTTAGTCAGGGGGGCGAGCACAGATACGCAGTATTTT.

V usage is TRBV30 and J usage is TRBJ2-5; the D call may be TRBD1 or TRBD2 (5 bases each). V was clipped by 4 bases and J by 4 bases, with 16 bases between them. Germline lookup yields CDR1 GTSNPN and CDR2 SVGIG (reference sequence). The CDR3 covers 14 residues. CDR3 residues: CAWTSGSGRETQYF. The CDR3 DNA is TGTGCCTGGACCTCGGGGTCAGGGCGAGAGACCCAGTACTTC. The entire variable domain, with the rest obtained from reference TRBV30 and TRBJ2-5, is as follows: SQTIHQWPATLVQPVGSPLSLECTVEGTSNPNLYWYRQAAGRGLQLLFYSVGIGQISSEVPQNLSASRPQDRQFILSSKKLLLSDSGFYLCAWTSGSGRETQYFGPGTRLLVL.

The chain carries TRBV19 and TRBJ1-5; D not resolved. The ends were cut back, 3 bases at V and 6 bases at J, with 6 bases in the middle. CDR3 length equals 12 residues. Germline lookup yields CDR1 LNHDA and CDR2 SQIVND (reference sequence). Here the CDR3 DNA reads TGTGCCAGTAGTATCCTGCCTCAGCCCCAGCATTTT. Translated, it gives CASSILPQPQHF.

The genes are TRBV29-1 and TRBJ1-2; D uncertain. The germline V gene has CDR1 SQVTM and CDR2 ANQGSEA. V was cut by 4 bases and J by 8 bases, with 5 bases left in between. This CDR3 is 9 amino acids long. Here the CDR3 reads CSVVWGYTF. As DNA, the CDR3 is TGCAGCGTTGTTTGGGGCTACACCTTC.

The rearrangement joins TRBV6-5 to TRBJ1-4; D is perhaps TRBD1 (5 bases). V lost 5 bases and J 6 bases, leaving 13 bases between the germline ends. The CDR3 is 14 amino acids. The V gene's germline CDR1 is MNHEY and CDR2 SVGAGI. The CDR3, as DNA: TGTGCCAGCAGTCCCCGGGGAGGGGATGAAAAACTGTTTTTT. It encodes CASSPRGGDEKLFF.

This chain links TRBV11-2 with TRBJ2-1, with TRBD2 matching 9 bases. V lost 5 bases and J lost 3; bases outside the gene matches: 8. Germline CDR1 is SGHAT and CDR2 is FQNNGV. This CDR3 is built from 16 residues. CDR3 residues: CASSTTSGGIYNEQFF. The CDR3 DNA reads as TGTGCCAGCAGCACGACTAGCGGAGGAATCTACAATGAGCAGTTCTTC.

The chain uses TRBV5-6 and TRBJ1-2; the D gene is possibly TRBD1 (6 bases). The germline V gene encodes CDR1 SGHDT and CDR2 YYEEEE. V shed 2 bases and J shed 13 bases, with 15 bases lying between them. CDR3 length: 12 amino acids. The CDR3 nucleotides read TGTGCCAGCAGCTTCGGGGGGGCGCAGATCACCTTC. This encodes CASSFGGAQITF.

This clone was seen once. V and J are TRBV27 and TRBJ2-3; unclear D gene. Trimming cost V 0 bases and J 10 bases, with 11 bases left between them. Germline values: CDR1 MNHEY, CDR2 SMNVEV (reference sequence). The CDR3 sequence is 13 residues long. CDR3 protein: CASSLSSRAPQYF. DNA for the CDR3: TGTGCCAGCAGTTTATCGAGTCGAGCACCGCAGTATTTT.

The chain carries TRBV6-1 and TRBJ2-1; D is uncertain. Trimming removed 8 bases at V and 6 bases at J, with 8 bases between. The germline V gene has CDR1 MNHNS and CDR2 SASEGT. The CDR3 is 11 amino acids. This CDR3 is CASGPGNEQFF. As DNA, the CDR3 is TGTGCCAGCGGACCCGGCAATGAGCAGTTCTTC.

The rearrangement uses TRBV30 and TRBJ2-1, with 7 bases matching TRBD2. V shed 4 bases and J 6 bases; nucleotides not matched to a gene: 0. Per the germline V gene, CDR1 is GTSNPN and CDR2 is SVGIG (reference sequence). The CDR3 has 11 residues. The CDR3 DNA reads TGTGCCTGGACGGGGGGCAATGAGCAGTTCTTC. As protein: CAWTGGNEQFF.

CDR3 residues: CATSHDRMSGNTIYF. CDR3 bases: TGTGCCACCAGCCATGACAGAATGTCTGGAAACACCATATATTTT. V usage is TRBV15 and J usage is TRBJ1-3; TRBD1 might be the D (5 bases). V lost 5 bases and J lost 1, with 12 bases in between. The CDR3 consists of 15 residues. The germline gives CDR1 LNHNV, CDR2 YYDKDF (reference sequence).

This clone has a single count. The V call is TRBV7-8, the J call TRBJ2-7; 10 bases are a match to TRBD1. Germline V gene data show CDR1 as SGHVS and CDR2 as FQNEAQ. The V segment lost 5 bases and the J segment 2 bases; nucleotides outside the gene matches: 6. CDR3 length equals 15 residues. The CDR3 protein is CASSRDRGLAYEQYF. The DNA of the CDR3 is TGTGCCAGCAGCCGGGACAGGGGCTTGGCCTACGAGCAGTACTTC.

The chain is built from TRBV28 and TRBJ2-4, with TRBD2 matching 15 bases. V shed 3 bases, J shed 0 bases, and the junction held 9 bases outside the gene matches. Germline V gives CDR1 MDHEN, CDR2 SYDVKM. This CDR3 spans 20 amino acids. The CDR3 DNA follows: TGTGCCAGCAGTTTCGCCCTCGGGACTAGCGGGGGGATAGCCAAAAACATTCAGTACTTC. Translation: CASSFALGTSGGIAKNIQYF.

The V gene is TRBV7-8, the J gene TRBJ1-2, with a possible D match to TRBD1 (6 bases). The CDR3 runs 14 residues. Germline V gene lookup returns CDR1 SGHVS and CDR2 FQNEAQ. V dropped 1 base and J dropped 4 bases, with 10 bases sitting between them. The CDR3 DNA follows: TGTGCCAGCAGCTTAGAAGGGGGGTTCTATGGCTACACCTTC. Its translation: CASSLEGGFYGYTF.

The chain has TRBV4-3 and TRBJ2-3, with D maybe TRBD1 (5 bases). Germline assignment: CDR1 LGHNA and CDR2 YSLEER. The CDR3 covers 15 residues. V shed 4 bases and J shed 1 base, with 12 bases lying between them. CDR3: CASSPGQGGTDTQYF. The DNA of the CDR3 is TGCGCCAGCAGCCCAGGGCAGGGTGGCACAGATACGCAGTATTTT.

V gene TRBV11-3 combines with J gene TRBJ2-1; 8 positions agree with TRBD1. The J segment lost 6 bases and the V segment lost 6 bases, leaving 10 bases of the junction unmatched. CDR1 is SGHNT and CDR2 is YENEEA in the germline V gene. CDR3 size: 15 residues. CDR3 residues: CASRTPGQEGNEQFF. CDR3 sequence (DNA): TGTGCCAGCAGGACCCCGGGACAGGAAGGCAATGAGCAGTTCTTC.

The rearrangement links TRBV27 to TRBJ2-5; 9 nucleotides line up with TRBD2. The V gene end was trimmed by 8 bases and the J gene end by 0 bases; junction bases not matched to a gene: 7. The length of the CDR3 is 15 residues. The germline V gene has CDR1 MNHEY and CDR2 SMNVEV (reference sequence). DNA for the CDR3: TGTGCCAGCGGATTAGCGGGAGAGTACCAAGAGACCCAGTACTTC. Translating gives CASGLAGEYQETQYF.

V is TRBV4-3 and J is TRBJ1-5, with no clear D. CDR3 length equals 15 residues. V lost 1 base to trimming and J lost 1 base, with 8 bases between them. CDR1 and CDR2 (germline): LGHNA, YSLEER. CDR3 protein: CASSQVMESNQPQHF. In DNA, the CDR3 is TGCGCCAGCAGCCAAGTTATGGAAAGCAATCAGCCCCAGCATTTT.

The genes are TRBV7-6 and TRBJ2-1; the D is unclear. V lost 6 bases to trimming and J lost 12 bases, with 18 bases between them. The CDR3 extends over 13 amino acids. Germline V gives CDR1 SGHVS, CDR2 FNYEAQ. As DNA, the CDR3 is TGTGCCAGCAGTGGGCGGTCCAGTGGCGGGCAGTTCTTC. Protein product: CASSGRSSGGQFF. Variable domain in full (rest from reference TRBV7-6 and TRBJ2-1): GAGVSQSPRYKVTKRGQDVALRCDPISGHVSLYWYRQALGQGPEFLTYFNYEAQQDKSGLPNDRFSAERPEGSISTLTIQRTEQRDSAMYRCASSGRSSGGQFFGPGTRLTVL.

This clone was observed a handful of times. Other DNA sequences of this sample code for an identical CDR3. V gene TRBV10-3 combines with J gene TRBJ1-5, with D hard to call. The CDR3 is 13 amino acids. Trimming shortened V by 3 bases and J by 0 bases, and 3 bases separated the two germline ends. CDR1 is ENHRY and CDR2 is SYGVKD in the germline V gene. CDR3 residues: CAISDVSNQPQHF. The CDR3, as DNA: TGTGCCATCAGTGACGTTAGCAATCAGCCCCAGCATTTT.

The rearrangement uses TRBV5-5 and TRBJ2-7; D unclear. In germline, CDR1 is SGHKS, CDR2 YYEKEE (reference sequence). This CDR3 region has 13 residues. V was cut by 3 bases and J by 0 bases, with 7 bases left in between. The CDR3 spells CASSSTFSYEQYF. The CDR3 DNA sequence: TGTGCCAGCAGCTCTACTTTCTCCTACGAGCAGTACTTC.